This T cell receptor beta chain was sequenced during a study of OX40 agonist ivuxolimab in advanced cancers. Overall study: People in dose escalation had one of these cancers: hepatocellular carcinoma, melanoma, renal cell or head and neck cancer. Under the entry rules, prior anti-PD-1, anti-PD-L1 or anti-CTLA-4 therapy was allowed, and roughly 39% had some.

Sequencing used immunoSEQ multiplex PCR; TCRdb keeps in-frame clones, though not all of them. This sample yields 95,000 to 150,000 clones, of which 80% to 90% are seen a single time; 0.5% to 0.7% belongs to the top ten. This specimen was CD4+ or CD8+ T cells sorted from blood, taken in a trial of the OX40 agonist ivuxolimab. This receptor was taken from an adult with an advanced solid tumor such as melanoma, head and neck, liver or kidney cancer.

The CDR3, as DNA: TGTGCCAGCAGCTTAGATCTTTTGACCGGGGAGCTGTTTTTT. Translating gives CASSLDLLTGELFF. The chain combines TRBV7-9 with TRBJ2-2; D is unclear. Per germline, CDR1 SEHNR and CDR2 FQNEAQ (reference sequence). This CDR3 is built from 14 residues. The germline V and J ends were trimmed by 1 base and 5 bases, with 8 bases remaining between them. Filled out from reference TRBV7-9 and TRBJ2-2, the complete variable domain reads DTGVSQNPRHKITKRGQNVTFRCDPISEHNRLYWYRQTLGQGPEFLTYFQNEAQLEKSRLLSDRFSAERPKGSFSTLEIQRTEQGDSAMYLCASSLDLLTGELFFGEGSRLTVL.